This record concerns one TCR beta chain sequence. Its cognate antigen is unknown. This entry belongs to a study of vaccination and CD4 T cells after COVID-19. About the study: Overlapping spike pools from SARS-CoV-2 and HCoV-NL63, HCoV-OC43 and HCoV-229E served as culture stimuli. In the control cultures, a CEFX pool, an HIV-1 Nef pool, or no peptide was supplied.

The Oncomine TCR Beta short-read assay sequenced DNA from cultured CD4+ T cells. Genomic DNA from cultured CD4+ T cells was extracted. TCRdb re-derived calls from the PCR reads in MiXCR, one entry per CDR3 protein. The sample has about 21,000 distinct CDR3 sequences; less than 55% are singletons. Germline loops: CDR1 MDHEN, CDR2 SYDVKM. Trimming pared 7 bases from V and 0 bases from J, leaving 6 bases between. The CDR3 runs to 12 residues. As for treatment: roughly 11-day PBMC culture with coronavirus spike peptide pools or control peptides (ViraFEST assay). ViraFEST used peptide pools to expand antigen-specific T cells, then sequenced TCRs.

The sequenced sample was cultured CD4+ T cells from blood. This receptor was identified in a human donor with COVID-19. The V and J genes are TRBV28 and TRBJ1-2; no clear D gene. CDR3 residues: CASMEANYGYTF. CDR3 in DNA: TGTGCCAGCATGGAGGCTAACTATGGCTACACCTTC.